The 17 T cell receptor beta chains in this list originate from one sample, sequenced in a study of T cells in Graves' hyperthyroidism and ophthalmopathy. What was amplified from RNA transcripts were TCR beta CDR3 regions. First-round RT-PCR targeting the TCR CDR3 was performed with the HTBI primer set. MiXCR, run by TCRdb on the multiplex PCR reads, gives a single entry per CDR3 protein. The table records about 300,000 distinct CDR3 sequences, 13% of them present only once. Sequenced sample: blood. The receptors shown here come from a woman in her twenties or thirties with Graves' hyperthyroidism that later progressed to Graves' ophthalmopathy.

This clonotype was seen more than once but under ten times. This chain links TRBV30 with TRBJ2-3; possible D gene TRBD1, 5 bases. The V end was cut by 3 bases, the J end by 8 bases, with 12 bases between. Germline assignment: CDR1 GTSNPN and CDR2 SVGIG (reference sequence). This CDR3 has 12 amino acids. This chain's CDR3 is CAWSQGKGTQYF. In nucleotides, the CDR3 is TGTGCCTGGAGCCAGGGTAAAGGTACGCAGTATTTT.

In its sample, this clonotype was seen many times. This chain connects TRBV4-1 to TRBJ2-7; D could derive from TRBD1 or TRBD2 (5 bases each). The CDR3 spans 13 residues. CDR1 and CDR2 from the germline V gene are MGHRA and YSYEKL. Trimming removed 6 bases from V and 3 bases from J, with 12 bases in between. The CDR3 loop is CASSSRDRYEQYF. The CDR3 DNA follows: TGCGCCAGCAGTAGCAGGGACCGCTACGAGCAGTACTTC.

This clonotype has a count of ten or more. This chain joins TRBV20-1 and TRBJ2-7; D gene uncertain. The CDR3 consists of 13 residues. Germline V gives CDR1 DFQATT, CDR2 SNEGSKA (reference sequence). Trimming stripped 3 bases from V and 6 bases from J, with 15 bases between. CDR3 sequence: CSASRLRMGEQYF. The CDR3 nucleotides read TGCAGTGCTAGCAGGCTACGAATGGGCGAGCAGTACTTC.

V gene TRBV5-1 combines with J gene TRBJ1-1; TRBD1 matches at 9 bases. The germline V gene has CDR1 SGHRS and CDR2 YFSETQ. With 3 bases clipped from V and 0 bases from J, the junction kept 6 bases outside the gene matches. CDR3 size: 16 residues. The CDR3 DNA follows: TGCGCCAGCAGCTCAAGGGACAGGGACATGAACACTGAAGCTTTCTTT. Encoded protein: CASSSRDRDMNTEAFF.

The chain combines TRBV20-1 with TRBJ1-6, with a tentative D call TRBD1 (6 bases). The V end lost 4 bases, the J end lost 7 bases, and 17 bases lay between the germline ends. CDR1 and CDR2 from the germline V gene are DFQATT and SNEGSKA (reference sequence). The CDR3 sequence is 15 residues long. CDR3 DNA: TGCAGTGCTAAGGCAGGGACAACCGGCAATTCACCCCTCCACTTT. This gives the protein CSAKAGTTGNSPLHF.

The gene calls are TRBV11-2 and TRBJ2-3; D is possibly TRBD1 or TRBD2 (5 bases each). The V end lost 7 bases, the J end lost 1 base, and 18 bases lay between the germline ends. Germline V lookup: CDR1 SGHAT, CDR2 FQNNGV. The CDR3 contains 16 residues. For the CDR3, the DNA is TGTGCCAGCACCGACAAAGCTCGGGGCGGCACAGATACGCAGTATTTT. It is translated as CASTDKARGGTDTQYF.

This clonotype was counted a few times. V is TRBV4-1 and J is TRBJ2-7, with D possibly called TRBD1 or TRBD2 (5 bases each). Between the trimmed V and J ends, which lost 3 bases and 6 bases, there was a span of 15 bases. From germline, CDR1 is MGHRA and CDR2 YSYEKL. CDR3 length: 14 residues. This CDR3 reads CASSQLARGSEQYF. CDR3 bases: TGCGCCAGCAGCCAGCTCGCGAGGGGTAGCGAGCAGTACTTC.

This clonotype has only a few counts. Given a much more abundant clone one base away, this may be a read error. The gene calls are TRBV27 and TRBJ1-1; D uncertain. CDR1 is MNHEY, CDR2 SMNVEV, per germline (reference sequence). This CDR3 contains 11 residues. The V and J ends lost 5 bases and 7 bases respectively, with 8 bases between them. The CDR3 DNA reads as TGTGCCAGCAGTCCCCTCCGTGAAGCTTTCTTT. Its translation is CASSPLREAFF.

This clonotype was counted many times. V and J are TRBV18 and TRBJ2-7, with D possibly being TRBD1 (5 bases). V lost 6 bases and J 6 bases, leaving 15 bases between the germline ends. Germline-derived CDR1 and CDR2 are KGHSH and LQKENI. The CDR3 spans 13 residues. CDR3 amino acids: CASSPDLQGEQYF. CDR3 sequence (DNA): TGTGCCAGCTCGCCCGACCTTCAGGGCGAGCAGTACTTC.

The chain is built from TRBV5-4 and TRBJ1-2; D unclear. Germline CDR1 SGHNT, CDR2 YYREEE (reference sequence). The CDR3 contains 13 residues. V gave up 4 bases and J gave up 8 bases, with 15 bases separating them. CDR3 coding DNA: TGTGCCAGCAGCACCACGGGGAGATGGGGCTACACCTTC. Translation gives CASSTTGRWGYTF.

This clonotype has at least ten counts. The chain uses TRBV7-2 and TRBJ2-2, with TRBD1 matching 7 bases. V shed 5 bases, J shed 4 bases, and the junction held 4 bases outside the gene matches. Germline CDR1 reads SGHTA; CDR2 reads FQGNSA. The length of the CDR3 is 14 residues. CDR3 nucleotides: TGTGCCAGCAGCACAGGGGCGGGCACCGGGGAGCTGTTTTTT. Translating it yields CASSTGAGTGELFF.

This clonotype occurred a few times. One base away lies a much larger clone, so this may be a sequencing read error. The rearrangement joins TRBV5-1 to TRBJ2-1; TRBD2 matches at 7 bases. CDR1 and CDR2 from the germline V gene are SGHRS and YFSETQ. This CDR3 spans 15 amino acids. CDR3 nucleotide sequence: TGCGCCAACAGCGGGGAGGGGAGCTCCTACAATGAGCAGTTCTTC. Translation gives CANSGEGSSYNEQFF.

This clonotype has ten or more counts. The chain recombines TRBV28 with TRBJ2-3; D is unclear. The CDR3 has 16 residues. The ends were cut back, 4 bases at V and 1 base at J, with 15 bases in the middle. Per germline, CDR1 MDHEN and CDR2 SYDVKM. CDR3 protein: CASSSPADDGTDTQYF. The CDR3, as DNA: TGTGCCAGCAGTTCCCCCGCGGACGATGGCACAGATACGCAGTATTTT.

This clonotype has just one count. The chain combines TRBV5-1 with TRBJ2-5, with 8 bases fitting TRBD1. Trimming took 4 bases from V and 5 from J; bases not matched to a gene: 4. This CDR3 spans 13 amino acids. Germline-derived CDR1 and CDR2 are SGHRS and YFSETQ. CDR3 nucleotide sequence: TGCGCCAGCAGCATACGACAGGGGGAGACCCAGTACTTC. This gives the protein CASSIRQGETQYF.

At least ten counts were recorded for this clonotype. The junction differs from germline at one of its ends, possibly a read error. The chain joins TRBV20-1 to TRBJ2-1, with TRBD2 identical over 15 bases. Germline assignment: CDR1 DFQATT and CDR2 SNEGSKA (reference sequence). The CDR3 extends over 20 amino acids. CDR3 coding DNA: TGCAGTGCTAGAAAAGGGACTAGCGGGAGGCCACGGCCTGGGGATAATGAACAGTTCTTC. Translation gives CSARKGTSGRPRPGDNEQFF.

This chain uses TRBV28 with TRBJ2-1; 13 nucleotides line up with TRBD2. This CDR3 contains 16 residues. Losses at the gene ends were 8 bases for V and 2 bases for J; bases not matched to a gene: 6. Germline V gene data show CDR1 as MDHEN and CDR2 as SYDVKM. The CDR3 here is CASLRTSGSPYNEQFF. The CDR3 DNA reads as TGTGCCAGCCTCCGGACTAGCGGGAGCCCCTACAATGAGCAGTTCTTC.

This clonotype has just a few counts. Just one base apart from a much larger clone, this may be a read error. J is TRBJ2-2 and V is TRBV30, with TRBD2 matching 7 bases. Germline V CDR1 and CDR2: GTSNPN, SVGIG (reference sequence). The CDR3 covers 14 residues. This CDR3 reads CARSKLATTGELFF. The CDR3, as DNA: TGTGCCAGGAGTAAACTAGCGACCACCGGGGAGCTGTTTTTT. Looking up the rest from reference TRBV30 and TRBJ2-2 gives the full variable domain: SQTIHQWPATLVQPVGSPLSLECTVEGTSNPNLYWYRQAAGRGLQLLFYSVGIGQISSEVPQNLSASRPQDRQFILSSKKLLLSDSGFYLCARSKLATTGELFFGEGSRLTVL.